Each of the 5 T cell receptor beta chains below was sequenced from the same sample in a study of blood T cell repertoires in COVID-19. Produced via immunoSEQ multiplex PCR; TCRdb's table is partial and in-frame only. The sample includes over 130,000 clones, about 79% of them seen just once. Sequencing input: peripheral blood. The origin of the receptors is a woman of 80 years or more with active or convalescent COVID-19.

The rearrangement links TRBV9 to TRBJ1-4; 7 bases align to TRBD1. The CDR3 is made up of 15 amino acids. CDR1 SGDLS and CDR2 YYNGEE come from the germline V gene. Trimming took 0 bases from V and 7 from J; bases not matched to a gene: 6. This CDR3 is CASSVATGAAEKLFF. CDR3 coding DNA: TGTGCCAGCAGCGTAGCTACAGGGGCGGCTGAAAAACTGTTTTTT.

V gene TRBV28 combines with J gene TRBJ1-1; no clear D gene. The germline V gene encodes CDR1 MDHEN and CDR2 SYDVKM. The CDR3 extends over 14 amino acids. V was cut by 7 bases and J by 7 bases, with 19 bases left in between. The CDR3 region is CASTRLVGRHEAFF. CDR3 DNA: TGTGCCAGCACCCGCTTAGTCGGCAGGCATGAAGCTTTCTTT.

This clone was counted only a few times. J is TRBJ2-5 and V is TRBV4-1; TRBD2 aligns across 9 bases. V shed 1 base and J 3 bases; nucleotides not matched to a gene: 0. The CDR3 length is 14 residues. Germline V gene data show CDR1 as MGHRA and CDR2 as YSYEKL. The CDR3 here is CASSQGTSEETQYF. Here the CDR3 DNA reads TGCGCCAGCAGCCAAGGGACTAGCGAAGAGACCCAGTACTTC.

This clone was recorded only once. The chain uses TRBV28 and TRBJ1-6; TRBD1 aligns across 7 bases. This CDR3 spans 14 amino acids. Germline CDR1 MDHEN, CDR2 SYDVKM. Losses at the gene ends were 6 bases for V and 7 bases for J; bases not matched to a gene: 6. The chain's CDR3 is CASSTPGQNSPLHF. In DNA, the CDR3 is TGTGCCAGCAGCACACCGGGACAGAATTCACCCCTCCACTTT.

This chain joins TRBV12-3 or TRBV12-4 and TRBJ2-7, with TRBD1 as a possible D gene (6 bases). V was shortened by 5 bases and J by 1 base, with 9 bases between the two germline ends. The CDR3 runs 13 residues. In DNA form, the CDR3 reads TGTGCCAGCAGTCTTGGACAGTCCTACGAGCAGTACTTC. Protein sequence: CASSLGQSYEQYF.